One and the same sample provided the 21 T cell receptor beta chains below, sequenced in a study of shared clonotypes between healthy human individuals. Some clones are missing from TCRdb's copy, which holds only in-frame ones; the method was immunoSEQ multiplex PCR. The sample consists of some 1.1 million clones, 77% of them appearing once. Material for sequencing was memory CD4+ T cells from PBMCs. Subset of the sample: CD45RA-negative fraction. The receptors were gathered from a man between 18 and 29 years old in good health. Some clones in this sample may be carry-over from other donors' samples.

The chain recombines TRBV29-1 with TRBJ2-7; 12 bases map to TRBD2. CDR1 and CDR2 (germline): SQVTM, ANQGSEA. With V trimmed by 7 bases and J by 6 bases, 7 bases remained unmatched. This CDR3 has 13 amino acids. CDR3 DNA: TGCAGCGCCCAGGGACTAGCGGGTAGCGAGCAGTACTTC. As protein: CSAQGLAGSEQYF.

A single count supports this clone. This CDR3 is CASSFEVTGELFF. In DNA, the CDR3 is TGCGCCAGCAGCTTTGAGGTCACCGGGGAGCTGTTTTTT. This chain joins TRBV5-1 and TRBJ2-2; unclear D gene. The CDR3 extends over 13 amino acids. The V gene lost 2 bases and the J gene lost 4 bases, with 6 bases spanning the gap. CDR1 and CDR2 (germline): SGHRS, YFSETQ.

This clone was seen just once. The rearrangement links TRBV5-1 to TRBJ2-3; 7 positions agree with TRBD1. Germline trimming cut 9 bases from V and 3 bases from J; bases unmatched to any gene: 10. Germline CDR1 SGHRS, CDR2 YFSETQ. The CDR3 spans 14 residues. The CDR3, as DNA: TGCGCCACCTCAAAGGCAGGGGGAACAGATACGCAGTATTTT. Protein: CATSKAGGTDTQYF.

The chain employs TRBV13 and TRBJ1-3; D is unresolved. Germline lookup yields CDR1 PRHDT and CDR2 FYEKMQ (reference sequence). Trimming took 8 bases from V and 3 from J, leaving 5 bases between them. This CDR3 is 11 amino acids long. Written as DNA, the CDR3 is TGTGCCAGCGGTATTGGAAACACCATATATTTT. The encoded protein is CASGIGNTIYF.

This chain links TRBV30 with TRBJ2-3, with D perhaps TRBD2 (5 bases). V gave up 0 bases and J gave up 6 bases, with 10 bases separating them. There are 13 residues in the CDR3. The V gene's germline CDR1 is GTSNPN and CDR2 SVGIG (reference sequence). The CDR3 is CAWSVRGSDTQYF. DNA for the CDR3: TGTGCCTGGAGTGTGAGAGGGAGTGATACGCAGTATTTT.

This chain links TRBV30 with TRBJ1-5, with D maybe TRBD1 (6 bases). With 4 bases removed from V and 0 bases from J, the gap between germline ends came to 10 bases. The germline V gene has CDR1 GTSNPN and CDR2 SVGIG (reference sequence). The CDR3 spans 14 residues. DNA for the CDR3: TGTGCCTGGACCGAGGGGGGTAGCAATCAGCCCCAGCATTTT. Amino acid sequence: CAWTEGGSNQPQHF.

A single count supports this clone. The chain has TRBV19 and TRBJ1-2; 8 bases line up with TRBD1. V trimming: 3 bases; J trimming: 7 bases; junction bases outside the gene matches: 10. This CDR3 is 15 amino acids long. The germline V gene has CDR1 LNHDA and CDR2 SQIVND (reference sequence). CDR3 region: CASSILGQGARGYTF. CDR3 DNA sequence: TGTGCCAGTAGTATTCTCGGGCAGGGGGCGCGTGGCTACACCTTC. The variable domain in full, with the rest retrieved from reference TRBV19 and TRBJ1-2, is DGGITQSPKYLFRKEGQNVTLSCEQNLNHDAMYWYRQDPGQGLRLIYYSQIVNDFQKGDIAEGYSVSREKKESFPLTVTSAQKNPTAFYLCASSILGQGARGYTFGSGTRLTVV.

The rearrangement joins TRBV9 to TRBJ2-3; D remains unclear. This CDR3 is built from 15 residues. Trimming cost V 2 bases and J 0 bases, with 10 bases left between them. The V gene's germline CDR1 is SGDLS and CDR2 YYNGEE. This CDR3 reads CASSVGGASTDTQYF. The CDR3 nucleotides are TGTGCCAGCAGCGTGGGCGGCGCTAGCACAGATACGCAGTATTTT.

The CDR3 is CASSLSPRSYEQYF. CDR3 nucleotides: TGTGCCAGCAGTTTAAGTCCACGCTCCTACGAGCAGTACTTC. This chain uses TRBV27 with TRBJ2-7, with D uncertain. The germline V and J ends were trimmed by 2 bases and 0 bases, with 8 bases remaining between them. The CDR3 covers 14 residues. The V gene's germline CDR1 is MNHEY and CDR2 SMNVEV (reference sequence).

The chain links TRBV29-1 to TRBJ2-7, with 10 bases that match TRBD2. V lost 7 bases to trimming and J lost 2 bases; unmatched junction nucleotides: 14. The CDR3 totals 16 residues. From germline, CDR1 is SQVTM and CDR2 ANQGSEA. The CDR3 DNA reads TGCAGCGCTGTAAGGTCCCTAGCGGGAGTGCCCTACGAGCAGTACTTC. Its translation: CSAVRSLAGVPYEQYF.

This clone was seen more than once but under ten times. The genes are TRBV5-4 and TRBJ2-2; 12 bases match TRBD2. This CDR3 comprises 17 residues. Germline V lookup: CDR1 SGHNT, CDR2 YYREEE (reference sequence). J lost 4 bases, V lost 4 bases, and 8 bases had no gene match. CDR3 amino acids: CASSAGTSGRSTGELFF. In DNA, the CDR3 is TGTGCCAGCAGCGCGGGAACTAGCGGGAGGTCCACCGGGGAGCTGTTTTTT.

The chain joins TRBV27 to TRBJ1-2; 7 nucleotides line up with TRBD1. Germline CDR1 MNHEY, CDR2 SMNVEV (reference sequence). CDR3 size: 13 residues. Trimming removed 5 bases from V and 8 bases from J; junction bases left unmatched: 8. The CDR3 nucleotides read TGTGCCAGCAGTCCCCGACAGGGATGGGGCTACACCTTC. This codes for CASSPRQGWGYTF.

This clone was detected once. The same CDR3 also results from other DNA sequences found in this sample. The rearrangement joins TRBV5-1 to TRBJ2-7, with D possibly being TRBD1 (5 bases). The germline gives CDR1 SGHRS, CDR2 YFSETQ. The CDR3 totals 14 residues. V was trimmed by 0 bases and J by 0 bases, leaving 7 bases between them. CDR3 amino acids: CASSLEGSSYEQYF. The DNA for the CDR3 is TGCGCCAGCAGCTTGGAGGGGTCCTCCTACGAGCAGTACTTC.

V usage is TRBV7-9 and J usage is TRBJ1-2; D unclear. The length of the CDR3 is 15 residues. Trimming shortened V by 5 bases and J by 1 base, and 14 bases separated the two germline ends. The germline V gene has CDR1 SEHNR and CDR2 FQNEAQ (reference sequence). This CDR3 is CASSAQPGNNYGYTF. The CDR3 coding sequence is TGTGCCAGCAGCGCGCAGCCGGGAAATAACTATGGCTACACCTTC.

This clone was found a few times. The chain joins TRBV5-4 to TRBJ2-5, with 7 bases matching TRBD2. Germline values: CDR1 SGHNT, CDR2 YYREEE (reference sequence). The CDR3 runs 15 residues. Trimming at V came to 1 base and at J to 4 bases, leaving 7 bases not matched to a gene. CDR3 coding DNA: TGTGCCAGCAGCTTGCCCGGGACTACCGGAGAGACCCAGTACTTC. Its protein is CASSLPGTTGETQYF.

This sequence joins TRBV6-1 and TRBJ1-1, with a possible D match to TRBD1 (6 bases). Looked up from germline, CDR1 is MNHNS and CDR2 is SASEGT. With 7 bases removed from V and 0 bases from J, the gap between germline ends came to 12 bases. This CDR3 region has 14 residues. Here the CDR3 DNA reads TGTGCCAGCAAGGGGGGAGTGATGAACACTGAAGCTTTCTTT. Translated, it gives CASKGGVMNTEAFF.

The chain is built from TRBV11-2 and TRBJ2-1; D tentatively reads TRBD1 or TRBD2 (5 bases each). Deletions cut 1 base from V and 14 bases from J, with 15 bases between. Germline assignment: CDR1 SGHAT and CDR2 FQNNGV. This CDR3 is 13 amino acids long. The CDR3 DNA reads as TGTGCCAGCAGCTTAGTTGGGACCCCACGGGAGTTCTTC. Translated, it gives CASSLVGTPREFF.

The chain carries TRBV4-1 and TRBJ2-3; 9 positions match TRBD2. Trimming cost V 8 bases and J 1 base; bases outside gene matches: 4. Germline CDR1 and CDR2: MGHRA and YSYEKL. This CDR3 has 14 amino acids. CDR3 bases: TGCGCCAGCGGCCGACTAGCGGGCACAGATACGCAGTATTTT. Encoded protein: CASGRLAGTDTQYF.

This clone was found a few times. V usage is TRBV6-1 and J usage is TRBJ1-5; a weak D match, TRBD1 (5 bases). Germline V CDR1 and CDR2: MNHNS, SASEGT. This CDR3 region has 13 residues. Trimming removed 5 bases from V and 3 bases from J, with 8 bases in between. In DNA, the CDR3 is TGTGCCAGCAGTTGGGACGACAATCAGCCCCAGCATTTT. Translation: CASSWDDNQPQHF.

In DNA, the CDR3 is TGCGCCAGCAGCCAACCCCGGACTAGCGGGAGGGACTACGAGCAGTACTTC. Amino acid sequence: CASSQPRTSGRDYEQYF. The rearrangement joins TRBV4-1 to TRBJ2-7; 15 nucleotides line up with TRBD2. Germline V gives CDR1 MGHRA, CDR2 YSYEKL. V trimming: 2 bases; J trimming: 3 bases; junction bases outside the gene matches: 5. This CDR3 has 17 residues.

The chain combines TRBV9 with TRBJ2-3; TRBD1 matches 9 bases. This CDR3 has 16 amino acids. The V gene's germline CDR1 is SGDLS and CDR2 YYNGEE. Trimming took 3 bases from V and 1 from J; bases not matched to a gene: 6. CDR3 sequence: CASSAPTGGGTDTQYF. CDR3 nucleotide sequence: TGTGCCAGCAGCGCCCCTACAGGGGGCGGCACAGATACGCAGTATTTT. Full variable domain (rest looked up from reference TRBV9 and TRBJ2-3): DSGVTQTPKHLITATGQRVTLRCSPRSGDLSVYWYQQSLDQGLQFLIQYYNGEERAKGNILERFSAQQFPDLHSELNLSSLELGDSALYFCASSAPTGGGTDTQYFGPGTRLTVL.